The 2 T cell receptor beta chains given below trace back to one sample, sequenced in a study of long-term antiretroviral therapy in people with HIV. It was version v3.0 of the immunoSEQ assay that was run at survey level. Profiled with immunoSEQ multiplex PCR; TCRdb holds only in-frame clones, not every one. Among roughly 23,000 clones listed, 80% to 85% were seen once. Material: unsorted PBMCs, obtained 1.9 years after starting antiretroviral therapy. The receptors originated from a woman aged 45-60 years with HIV.

The V gene is TRBV27, the J gene TRBJ1-5, with 7 bases identical to TRBD1. Germline V CDR1 and CDR2: MNHEY, SMNVEV (reference sequence). The J segment lost 3 bases and the V segment lost 11 bases, leaving 7 bases of the junction unmatched. This CDR3 region has 13 residues. CDR3 protein: CAHSTGFNQPQHF. The CDR3 DNA reads TGTGCCCATTCGACAGGGTTCAATCAGCCCCAGCATTTT.

The V and J genes are TRBV5-1 and TRBJ2-2; a possible D gene is TRBD1 (6 bases). CDR1 and CDR2 from the germline V gene are SGHRS and YFSETQ. Trimming shortened V by 4 bases and J by 1 base, and 11 bases separated the two germline ends. The CDR3 covers 15 residues. The CDR3: CASSPGQMNTGELFF. CDR3 bases: TGCGCCAGCAGCCCCGGACAGATGAACACCGGGGAGCTGTTTTTT.